The 26 T cell receptor beta chains below were found in one sample sequenced in a study of chemoradiotherapy in HPV16-positive cancers. Some clones are missing from TCRdb's copy, which holds only in-frame ones; the method was immunoSEQ multiplex PCR. The profile shows approximately 35,000 clones, 80% of them singletons. Sequenced material: blood, taken from a patient who underwent chemoradiotherapy. These TCRs come from a human donor with HPV-associated anogenital cancer.

The chain recombines TRBV29-1 with TRBJ1-4, with a weak D call TRBD1 (6 bases). In germline, CDR1 is SQVTM, CDR2 ANQGSEA. The V gene lost 4 bases and the J gene lost 0 bases, with 15 bases spanning the gap. This CDR3 is built from 16 residues. The CDR3 region is CSVATTGLTTNEKLFF. The CDR3 DNA reads as TGCAGCGTTGCCACGACAGGATTGACAACTAATGAAAAACTGTTTTTT.

This rearrangement joins TRBV7-3 to TRBJ1-4; 7 bases are a match to TRBD1. The germline CDR1 and CDR2 sequences are SGHTA and FQGTGA. V dropped 6 bases and J dropped 8; count of bases not matched to a gene: 6. The CDR3 consists of 13 residues. CDR3 in amino acids: CASSKGAGEKLFF. CDR3 DNA: TGTGCCAGCAGTAAGGGGGCGGGCGAAAAACTGTTTTTT.

The V gene is TRBV6-6, the J gene TRBJ1-5, with a weak D call TRBD1 (5 bases). CDR3 length equals 15 residues. Germline loops: CDR1 MNHNY, CDR2 SVGAGI (reference sequence). V was clipped by 6 bases and J by 0 bases, with 12 bases between them. The CDR3 region is CASSYMGTSNQPQHF. CDR3 bases: TGTGCCAGCAGCTATATGGGGACTAGCAATCAGCCCCAGCATTTT.

The chain is built from TRBV10-3 and TRBJ2-7; 7 nucleotides align to TRBD1. Germline lookup yields CDR1 ENHRY and CDR2 SYGVKD. J was trimmed by 5 bases and V by 2 bases; bases with no gene match: 9. The CDR3 contains 15 residues. The CDR3 DNA follows: TGTGCCATCAGTGAGCTGACAGGGAGCCTCCACGAGCAGTACTTC. Translating it yields CAISELTGSLHEQYF.

The genes are TRBV15 and TRBJ2-7; TRBD2 matches 8 bases. The length of the CDR3 is 14 residues. Germline CDR1 and CDR2: LNHNV and YYDKDF (reference sequence). Losses at the gene ends were 8 bases for V and 5 bases for J; bases not matched to a gene: 11. The CDR3 DNA reads as TGTGCCACCGGTACGGGGGGGCCGTTCCACGAGCAGTACTTC. It specifies CATGTGGPFHEQYF.

This rearrangement joins TRBV4-1 to TRBJ1-2; maybe TRBD1 (6 bases). The ends were cut back, 0 bases at V and 7 bases at J, with 15 bases in the middle. The CDR3 runs 15 residues. The germline V gene encodes CDR1 MGHRA and CDR2 YSYEKL. The CDR3 is CASSQDKWGLGGYTF. The CDR3 region has the DNA TGCGCCAGCAGCCAAGATAAGTGGGGGCTGGGTGGCTACACCTTC.

The CDR3, as DNA: TGTGCCTGGAGTCGGGGGCTCGCTGGAAACACCATATATTTT. It translates to CAWSRGLAGNTIYF. The genes are TRBV30 and TRBJ1-3, with a tentative D call TRBD1 (6 bases). Germline values: CDR1 GTSNPN, CDR2 SVGIG (reference sequence). The CDR3 has 14 amino acids. Trimming shortened V by 2 bases and J by 2 bases, and 10 bases separated the two germline ends.

This chain connects TRBV10-3 to TRBJ2-5, with 7 bases that match TRBD1. The V and J ends lost 10 bases and 3 bases, in that order; junction bases with no gene match: 8. The CDR3 spans 13 residues. CDR1 ENHRY and CDR2 SYGVKD come from the germline V gene. This CDR3 is CATFGQEKETQYF. The CDR3 DNA is TGTGCCACATTTGGACAGGAGAAAGAGACCCAGTACTTC.

This sequence joins TRBV7-8 and TRBJ1-1, with D hard to call. Per the germline V gene, CDR1 is SGHVS and CDR2 is FQNEAQ. This CDR3 is 17 amino acids long. V lost 2 bases and J lost 3, with 19 bases in between. The CDR3 reads CASSLNPDTPGDTEAFF. The DNA of the CDR3 is TGTGCCAGCAGCTTAAATCCCGACACGCCTGGGGACACTGAAGCTTTCTTT.

The chain joins TRBV11-2 to TRBJ2-1; D is ambiguous. Trimming pared 2 bases from V and 8 bases from J, leaving 10 bases between. This CDR3 is built from 13 residues. The germline CDR1 and CDR2 sequences are SGHAT and FQNNGV. The CDR3 region is CASSLTNAYEQFF. The CDR3 DNA follows: TGTGCCAGCAGCTTAACCAATGCCTATGAGCAGTTCTTC.

CDR3 coding DNA: TGTGCCAGCAGCGGTCGAAGGGGGCGCGGGGAAAAACTGTTTTTT. It yields the protein CASSGRRGRGEKLFF. The chain uses TRBV5-4 and TRBJ1-4, with 7 bases fitting TRBD1. After removal of 4 bases from V and 8 bases from J, the junction contained 11 bases not matched to a gene. The CDR3 has 15 amino acids. Germline loops: CDR1 SGHNT, CDR2 YYREEE (reference sequence).

The chain uses TRBV27 and TRBJ1-1; D not resolved. Germline V gene lookup returns CDR1 MNHEY and CDR2 SMNVEV (reference sequence). This CDR3 has 15 amino acids. Trimming removed 1 base from V and 3 bases from J, with 12 bases in between. CDR3 loop: CASSLWGGSDTEAFF. CDR3 nucleotides: TGTGCCAGCAGTTTATGGGGAGGGTCGGACACTGAAGCTTTCTTT.

The rearrangement uses TRBV5-1 and TRBJ2-3; 10 bases are shared with TRBD1. This CDR3 is 15 amino acids long. Germline V gives CDR1 SGHRS, CDR2 YFSETQ. Unmatched junction bases numbered 6, after V lost 4 bases and J lost 4 bases. In DNA, the CDR3 is TGCGCCAGCAGCGCGGGACAGGGGAGCCCAGATACGCAGTATTTT. It is translated as CASSAGQGSPDTQYF.

The V gene is TRBV15, the J gene TRBJ1-6; D is possibly TRBD1 (6 bases). The CDR3 length is 13 residues. Germline assignment: CDR1 LNHNV and CDR2 YYDKDF (reference sequence). Trimming cost V 5 bases and J 10 bases, with 12 bases left between them. CDR3 sequence reads: CATSDRLGSPLHF. DNA for the CDR3: TGTGCCACCAGCGACAGGCTGGGGTCACCCCTCCACTTT.

By share, this clone counts as medium-sized (0.01 to 0.1%). The J gene is TRBJ2-7, the V gene TRBV7-3; unclear D gene. Germline V gene lookup returns CDR1 SGHTA and CDR2 FQGTGA. CDR3 length: 14 amino acids. The V end lost 2 bases, the J end lost 6 bases, and 14 bases lay between the germline ends. CDR3 bases: TGTGCCAGCAGCTTAGTCGGTGCTACTTCCGAGCAGTACTTC. Its protein is CASSLVGATSEQYF.

The chain carries TRBV7-9 and TRBJ2-1, with D possibly matching TRBD2 (6 bases). V gave up 6 bases and J gave up 10 bases, with 22 bases separating them. Germline V gene sequence: CDR1 SEHNR, CDR2 FQNEAQ (reference sequence). This CDR3 contains 15 residues. CDR3 coding DNA: TGTGCCAGCAGATTCGCCGGGGGTGGCGAGAGCGAGCAGTTCTTC. Its protein is CASRFAGGGESEQFF. Variable domain in full (rest from reference TRBV7-9 and TRBJ2-1): DTGVSQNPRHKITKRGQNVTFRCDPISEHNRLYWYRQTLGQGPEFLTYFQNEAQLEKSRLLSDRFSAERPKGSFSTLEIQRTEQGDSAMYLCASRFAGGGESEQFFGPGTRLTVL.

V gene TRBV5-6 combines with J gene TRBJ1-2, with D uncertain. From germline, CDR1 is SGHDT and CDR2 YYEEEE. Trimming stripped 0 bases from V and 7 bases from J, with 16 bases between. There are 15 residues in the CDR3. CDR3 in amino acids: CASSLAGPGAFGYTF. DNA for the CDR3: TGTGCCAGCAGCTTGGCCGGGCCTGGTGCGTTTGGCTACACCTTC.

The chain uses TRBV10-1 and TRBJ1-4, with TRBD1 matching over 7 bases. Trimming cost V 10 bases and J 5 bases; bases outside gene matches: 10. CDR3 length: 14 residues. Germline CDR1 WNHNN, CDR2 SYGVQD (reference sequence). The CDR3: CAIRQGGENEKLFF. The CDR3 bases are TGCGCCATCCGGCAGGGGGGGGAAAATGAAAAACTGTTTTTT.

This clone is a singleton in its sample. This rearrangement joins TRBV5-1 to TRBJ2-7; TRBD1 matches at 11 bases. In germline, CDR1 is SGHRS, CDR2 YFSETQ. J gave up 0 bases and V 4 bases, and 3 bases lay outside the gene matches. The CDR3 totals 15 residues. The CDR3 sequence: CASSGTGGPSYEQYF. CDR3 DNA: TGCGCCAGCAGCGGGACAGGGGGGCCCTCCTACGAGCAGTACTTC.

The chain recombines TRBV7-8 with TRBJ1-2, with TRBD1 matching over 7 bases. J gave up 4 bases and V 5 bases, and 4 bases lay outside the gene matches. Germline V lookup: CDR1 SGHVS, CDR2 FQNEAQ. The CDR3 is 13 residues long. The CDR3 here is CASSHGTAYGYTF. Here the CDR3 DNA reads TGTGCCAGCAGCCACGGGACAGCCTATGGCTACACCTTC. The whole variable domain, remainder taken from reference TRBV7-8 and TRBJ1-2, is GAGVSQSPRYKVAKRGQDVALRCDPISGHVSLFWYQQALGQGPEFLTYFQNEAQLDKSGLPSDRFFAERPEGSVSTLKIQRTQQEDSAVYLCASSHGTAYGYTFGSGTRLTVV.

This sequence joins TRBV30 and TRBJ2-5; D is possibly TRBD2 (7 bases). Germline V lookup: CDR1 GTSNPN, CDR2 SVGIG (reference sequence). This CDR3 has 15 amino acids. Trimming left V 4 bases short and J 4 bases short, with 19 bases between. The CDR3 region has the DNA TGTGCCTGGACCGACAAGGGGGGGGTGCGAGAGACCCAGTACTTC. Amino acid sequence: CAWTDKGGVRETQYF.

This chain connects TRBV30 to TRBJ2-7, with TRBD1 matching 9 bases. The CDR3 covers 13 residues. Germline trimming cut 2 bases from V and 6 bases from J; bases unmatched to any gene: 5. Germline CDR1 GTSNPN, CDR2 SVGIG (reference sequence). The CDR3 DNA reads TGTGCCTGGAGTCTACAGGGGGCGGGCGAGCAGTACTTC. It codes for CAWSLQGAGEQYF.

The V gene is TRBV18, the J gene TRBJ1-3, with no clear D. CDR3 length: 14 amino acids. The V gene lost 3 bases and the J gene lost 3 bases, with 9 bases spanning the gap. CDR1 KGHSH and CDR2 LQKENI come from the germline V gene. The CDR3 DNA follows: TGTGCCAGCTCACCGATTGGGGATGGAAACACCATATATTTT. It is translated as CASSPIGDGNTIYF.

The chain has TRBV4-1 and TRBJ2-5; D is undetermined. Germline lookup yields CDR1 MGHRA and CDR2 YSYEKL. The CDR3 is 15 residues long. V dropped 1 base and J dropped 1 base, with 10 bases sitting between them. The CDR3 here is CASSQGQSPQETQYF. The CDR3 nucleotides read TGCGCCAGCAGCCAAGGGCAGTCCCCCCAAGAGACCCAGTACTTC.

This chain joins TRBV7-6 and TRBJ2-7, with 7 bases matching TRBD1. J gave up 3 bases and V 5 bases, and 4 bases lay outside the gene matches. The CDR3 has 13 residues. From germline, CDR1 is SGHVS and CDR2 FNYEAQ. CDR3 residues: CASSGRDSYEQYF. Written as DNA, the CDR3 is TGTGCCAGCAGCGGCCGGGACAGCTACGAGCAGTACTTC.

This sequence joins TRBV6-6 and TRBJ2-6, with 7 bases aligning to TRBD1. The CDR3 totals 15 residues. V lost 5 bases, J lost 4 bases, and 5 bases stayed unmatched. Per germline, CDR1 MNHNY and CDR2 SVGAGI (reference sequence). CDR3 residues: CASSDRVAGANVLTF. CDR3 in DNA: TGTGCCAGCAGTGACAGGGTGGCGGGGGCCAACGTCCTGACTTTC.